This T cell receptor (beta chain) was sequenced in a study of T cell responses to AZD1222 COVID-19 vaccine. Whole-study context: Doses given second, at about 4 or about 12 weeks, were pooled. Study observations and caveats: Spike was spanned by vaccine-associated CD4 TCRs, with dominance at 160-218 and 743-854. The sample set comprised mostly white British donors with more females, and clonal diversity was possibly underestimated. Researchers took repertoire samples only after the peak T cell response had come.

Using immunoSEQ multiplex PCR, the repertoire was profiled, and TCRdb retains in-frame clones only, with some absent. Here the sample spans about 110,000 clones, over 75% being singletons. This CDR3 contains 13 residues. Germline V lookup: CDR1 MGHRA, CDR2 YSYEKL. Trimming removed 0 bases from V and 5 bases from J, with 7 bases in between. On this clone itself: The antigen remains undetermined.

The chain joins TRBV4-1 to TRBJ2-5; no clear D. The specimen comprised peripheral blood, sampled on day 0 of AZD1222 vaccination. The sequence was obtained from an adult in good health. The CDR3 protein is CASSQEVGETQYF. The CDR3 coding sequence is TGCGCCAGCAGCCAAGAGGTGGGGGAGACCCAGTACTTC.